These 31 T cell receptor gamma chains were all obtained from the same sample, sequenced in a study of intestinal T cells in coeliac disease. Each case's genomic DNA was extracted from ten approximately 5.5-µm formalin-fixed paraffin-embedded scrolls. LymphoTrack primers amplified TRG sequences from approximately 200 ng of biopsy DNA. TCRdb fed the multiplex PCR reads to CATT. The sample has about 650 gamma-chain clones; 52% are singletons. Sample: a duodenal biopsy. The receptor source for this set is a human donor with celiac disease.

The chain couples TRGV3 to TRGJ1 or TRGJ2. Germline CDR1 VTNTFY, CDR2 YDVSTARD (reference sequence). Trimming took 3 bases from V and 7 from J; bases not matched to a gene: 12. This CDR3 spans 14 amino acids. The CDR3 DNA sequence: TGTGCCACCTGGGACGAGGCCGTGGACTATAAGAAACTCTTT. It yields the protein CATWDEAVDYKKLF.

This chain links TRGV4 with TRGJP1. The CDR3 spans 18 residues. The germline gives CDR1 EGSTGY, CDR2 YDSYTSSV. V gave up 4 bases and J gave up 5 bases; unmatched junction bases: 19. CDR3 in amino acids: CATWDGQNWIPTGWFKIF. The CDR3 nucleotides are TGTGCCACCTGGGACGGGCAGAATTGGATACCAACTGGTTGGTTCAAGATATTT.

This clone was seen only once. The gene calls are TRGV2 and TRGJ1 or TRGJ2. Losses at the gene ends were 1 base for V and 8 bases for J; bases not matched to a gene: 14. The CDR3 spans 15 residues. From germline, CDR1 is EGSNGY and CDR2 YDSYNSKV. CDR3 bases: TGTGCCACCTGGGACGGCCCTAAATTAGTTAATAAGAAACTCTTT. Translating it yields CATWDGPKLVNKKLF.

This sequence joins TRGV3 and TRGJ1 or TRGJ2. Germline V gene data show CDR1 as VTNTFY and CDR2 as YDVSTARD (reference sequence). The V gene end was trimmed by 6 bases and the J gene end by 4 bases; junction bases not matched to a gene: 6. The CDR3 extends over 12 amino acids. CDR3 bases: TGTGCCACCTGGACAGGCTATTATAAGAAACTCTTT. Translated, it gives CATWTGYYKKLF.

This clone appeared a few times. This chain links TRGV2 with TRGJ1 or TRGJ2. V lost 4 bases, J lost 0 bases, and 9 bases stayed unmatched. Per the germline V gene, CDR1 is EGSNGY and CDR2 is YDSYNSKV. CDR3 length: 15 amino acids. As DNA, the CDR3 is TGTGCCACCTGGGAGGGGGGGGCGAATTATTATAAGAAACTCTTT. Residues: CATWEGGANYYKKLF.

The chain carries TRGV10 and TRGJ1 or TRGJ2. TRGV10 has ORF status, its function being uncertain. Trimming removed 8 bases from V and 8 bases from J; junction bases left unmatched: 4. The CDR3 extends over 10 amino acids. CDR3 amino acids: CAAWDHKKLF. For the CDR3, the DNA is TGTGCTGCGTGGGACCATAAGAAACTCTTT.

This clone was counted a single time. CDR3 nucleotide sequence: TGTGCCACCTGGGACAGGCTAGGGTATTATAAGAAACTCTTT. It yields the protein CATWDRLGYYKKLF. J is TRGJ1 or TRGJ2 and V is TRGV3. This CDR3 spans 14 amino acids. CDR1 and CDR2 from the germline V gene are VTNTFY and YDVSTARD (reference sequence). V was pared by 0 bases and J by 4 bases, with 6 bases of the junction left unmatched.

The chain has TRGV8 and TRGJ1 or TRGJ2. The ends lost 5 bases at V and 4 bases at J; junction bases unmatched: 5. The CDR3 is 12 amino acids. CDR1 and CDR2 (germline): VENAVY, YDSYNSRV. This chain's CDR3 is CATWAPYYKKLF. CDR3 in DNA: TGTGCCACCTGGGCTCCGTATTATAAGAAACTCTTT.

This clone has only a few counts. The J gene is TRGJ1 or TRGJ2, the V gene TRGV8. Germline V gives CDR1 VENAVY, CDR2 YDSYNSRV. This CDR3 has 11 residues. CDR3 sequence (DNA): TGTGCACCTGGGCTTTATTATAAGAAACTCTTT. It encodes CAPGLYYKKLF.

Worth noting for this clone: This may arise from a read error, as a much more abundant clone is one base away. Other DNA sequences within the sample encode an identical CDR3. The chain uses TRGV3 and TRGJ1 or TRGJ2. Germline CDR1 reads VTNTFY; CDR2 reads YDVSTARD (reference sequence). The CDR3 spans 18 residues. CDR3 DNA sequence: TGCGCCACCTGGGACAGGCCTGCACAAATACGGAATTATTATAAGAAACTCTTT. Its protein product is CATWDRPAQIRNYYKKLF.

This chain connects TRGV3 to TRGJP2. The V gene's germline CDR1 is VTNTFY and CDR2 YDVSTARD (reference sequence). The CDR3 covers 15 residues. This CDR3 reads CAPRTGCGSDWIKTF. The CDR3 DNA follows: TGTGCACCTAGGACAGGCTGTGGTAGTGATTGGATCAAGACGTTT.

This chain links TRGV8 with TRGJP1. Germline trimming cut 7 bases from V and 2 bases from J; bases unmatched to any gene: 7. The CDR3 covers 14 residues. From germline, CDR1 is VENAVY and CDR2 YDSYNSRV. In nucleotides, the CDR3 is TGTGCCACCTGTCCCCTGACCACTGGTTGGTTCAAGATATTT. Its protein is CATCPLTTGWFKIF.

V is TRGV9 and J is TRGJP2. Per germline, CDR1 GITISATS and CDR2 ISYDGTV (reference sequence). J lost 0 bases, V lost 5 bases, and 12 bases had no gene match. This CDR3 spans 17 amino acids. CDR3 loop: CALWGGRCHSSDWIKTF. The CDR3 coding sequence is TGTGCCTTGTGGGGGGGTCGATGTCATAGTAGTGATTGGATCAAGACGTTT.

This clone is categorized as large (0.1 to 1%). This chain uses TRGV3 with TRGJ1 or TRGJ2. CDR3 length: 13 amino acids. CDR1 VTNTFY and CDR2 YDVSTARD come from the germline V gene (reference sequence). With V trimmed by 0 bases and J by 3 bases, 2 bases remained unmatched. DNA for the CDR3: TGTGCCACCTGGGACAGGCCTTATTATAAGAAACTCTTT. Translated: CATWDRPYYKKLF.

By its share, this clone is large (0.1 to 1%). The CDR3 is CATWDYKKLF. CDR3 coding DNA: TGTGCCACCTGGGACTACAAGAAACTCTTT. The chain carries TRGV4 and TRGJ1 or TRGJ2. Germline V lookup: CDR1 EGSTGY, CDR2 YDSYTSSV. This CDR3 is built from 10 residues. V lost 4 bases to trimming and J lost 10 bases; unmatched junction nucleotides: 4.

No call exists for the J gene, whereas the V gene is TRGV8. The CDR3 contains 10 residues. Germline V gene lookup returns CDR1 VENAVY and CDR2 YDSYNSRV. The CDR3 spells CAHLKKLKTF. For the CDR3, the DNA is TGTGCCCACCTGAAAAAACTGAAGACGTTT.

Judged by abundance, this clone is hyperexpanded. The identical CDR3 is also encoded by other nucleotide sequences in the sample. This chain uses TRGV2 with TRGJP2. V shed 3 bases and J 2 bases; nucleotides not matched to a gene: 3. CDR3 length: 14 residues. Germline CDR1 and CDR2: EGSNGY and YDSYNSKV. The chain's CDR3 is CATWDLSSDWIKTF. The DNA for the CDR3 is TGTGCCACCTGGGACTTGAGTAGTGATTGGATCAAGACGTTT.

Here the CDR3 DNA reads TGTGCCACCTGGGACGAGGATCACCACGTGTGGTTCAAGATATTT. Translation gives CATWDEDHHVWFKIF. The chain joins TRGV3 to TRGJP1. The CDR3 totals 15 residues. J was trimmed by 11 bases and V by 3 bases; bases with no gene match: 15. Germline CDR1 and CDR2: VTNTFY and YDVSTARD (reference sequence).

The CDR3 sequence: CAAWDPGSDWIKTF. For the CDR3, the DNA is TGTGCTGCGTGGGATCCCGGTAGTGATTGGATCAAGACGTTT. The chain employs TRGV10 and TRGJP2. TRGV10 is designated an ORF whose function remains uncertain. Losses at the gene ends were 8 bases for V and 3 bases for J; bases not matched to a gene: 7. This CDR3 contains 14 residues.

The chain has TRGV8 and TRGJP2. Germline V gene sequence: CDR1 VENAVY, CDR2 YDSYNSRV. The CDR3 loop spans 13 amino acids. DNA of the CDR3: TGTGCACCTGGGATATATCGTGATTGGATCAAGACGTTT. Translated, it gives CAPGIYRDWIKTF.

The V call is TRGV3, the J call TRGJ1 or TRGJ2. The length of the CDR3 is 14 residues. The V gene's germline CDR1 is VTNTFY and CDR2 YDVSTARD (reference sequence). The junction had 12 bases not matched to a gene; V was cut back by 3 bases and J by 7 bases. Here the CDR3 DNA reads TGTGCCACCTGGGACGAGGCCGAGGACTATAAGAAACTCTTT. Translating gives CATWDEAEDYKKLF.

This chain joins TRGV2 and TRGJ1 or TRGJ2. CDR1 and CDR2 (germline): EGSNGY, YDSYNSKV. The CDR3 runs 13 residues. Trimming removed 10 bases from V and 0 bases from J; junction bases left unmatched: 9. The CDR3 sequence: CATGRGNYYKKLF. The CDR3 DNA reads TGTGCCACTGGGAGGGGGAATTATTATAAGAAACTCTTT.

This clone is categorized as hyperexpanded. This chain joins TRGV2 and TRGJP2. V trimming: 0 bases; J trimming: 5 bases; junction bases outside the gene matches: 6. From germline, CDR1 is EGSNGY and CDR2 YDSYNSKV. The CDR3 spans 15 residues. The CDR3: CATWDGRGSDWIKTF. DNA for the CDR3: TGTGCCACCTGGGACGGGCGGGGGAGTGATTGGATCAAGACGTTT.

The chain is built from TRGV2 and TRGJ1 or TRGJ2. There are 9 residues in the CDR3. The V and J ends lost 6 bases and 13 bases, in that order; junction bases with no gene match: 6. Per the germline V gene, CDR1 is EGSNGY and CDR2 is YDSYNSKV. This CDR3 reads CATWKRKLF. The CDR3, as DNA: TGTGCCACCTGGAAAAGAAAACTCTTT.

This clone is deemed large (0.1 to 1%). The rearrangement links TRGV9 to TRGJ1 or TRGJ2. The length of the CDR3 is 13 residues. With V trimmed by 0 bases and J by 11 bases, 10 bases remained unmatched. Germline V gene data show CDR1 as GITISATS and CDR2 as ISYDGTV (reference sequence). This chain's CDR3 is CALWEVPGVEKLF. CDR3 nucleotides: TGTGCCTTGTGGGAGGTGCCAGGAGTAGAGAAACTCTTT.

The chain carries TRGV8 and TRGJP1. Germline V gives CDR1 VENAVY, CDR2 YDSYNSRV. V lost 9 bases and J lost 13; bases outside the gene matches: 8. CDR3 length: 10 amino acids. DNA of the CDR3: TGTGCCACCGACTGGTTGTTCAAGATATTT. Encoded protein: CATDWLFKIF.

The chain is built from TRGV10 and TRGJ1 or TRGJ2. TRGV10 belongs to the ORF category, with a function that is uncertain. With 8 bases clipped from V and 4 bases from J, the junction kept 12 bases outside the gene matches. The CDR3 spans 14 residues. CDR3 loop: CAAWDSPPYYKKLF. The CDR3 DNA reads as TGTGCTGCGTGGGATTCCCCGCCGTATTATAAGAAACTCTTT.

By frequency in the sample, this clone is large. The genes are TRGV9 and TRGJ1 or TRGJ2. The trim removed 2 bases at V and 8 bases at J, leaving 3 bases unmatched. The CDR3 runs to 11 residues. The germline V gene encodes CDR1 GITISATS and CDR2 ISYDGTV (reference sequence). CDR3 sequence (DNA): TGTGCCTTGTGGGAGGAGGATAAGAAACTCTTT. Translated: CALWEEDKKLF.

With respect to this clone: At one end the junction does not follow the germline gene, possibly because of a read error. The chain joins TRGV2 to TRGJ1 or TRGJ2. CDR1 and CDR2 (germline): EGSNGY, YDSYNSKV. The CDR3 runs 14 residues. The CDR3 nucleotides read TGTGCCGCCTGGGAGGGGGGAATTGATTATAAGAAACTCTTT. Translating gives CAAWEGGIDYKKLF.

This clone is large. The CDR3 spells CATWDRYTTGWFKIF. In DNA, the CDR3 is TGTGCCACCTGGGACAGGTATACCACTGGTTGGTTCAAGATATTT. The V call is TRGV3, the J call TRGJP1. The CDR3 is 15 amino acids. Germline loops: CDR1 VTNTFY, CDR2 YDVSTARD (reference sequence). The V segment lost 0 bases and the J segment 0 bases; nucleotides outside the gene matches: 1.

This clone was observed a handful of times. An end of the junction does not agree with germline; a read error may underlie this. V gene TRGV9 combines with J gene TRGJP. The CDR3 runs 13 residues. Germline loops: CDR1 GITISATS, CDR2 ISYDGTV (reference sequence). CDR3 in amino acids: CACGRAGKKIKVF. CDR3 DNA: TGTGCTTGTGGGAGGGCGGGCAAAAAAATCAAGGTGTTC.